This T cell receptor beta chain appears in the sequencing data of a study of Graves' ophthalmopathy and Graves' hyperthyroidism. Beta-chain TCR CDR3 regions were amplified from RNA transcripts. Following a first-round RT-PCR that used HTBI primers, a second-round multiplex PCR was carried out. Each CDR3 protein is one row after TCRdb ran MiXCR on the multiplex PCR reads. The table has around 1,200,000 distinct CDR3 sequences, about two fifths seen once; the top ten hold over 8.5%. A word on this clonotype: A much larger clone is a single base away; this may be a read error.

This CDR3 contains 11 residues. Aged 18 to 65, the patients with hyperthyroidism had under 2 months' duration and were newly diagnosed. Exclusion covered patients with other autoimmune diseases or uncontrolled infections (as well as pregnancy or lactation). The sequencing sample was made of peripheral blood or thyroid tissue (not recorded which). The chain combines TRBV12-3 or TRBV12-4 with TRBJ1-2, with a possible D match to TRBD1 (5 bases). The TCR originated in an adult man with Graves' hyperthyroidism. CDR3 in amino acids: CASRRGYDYTF. CDR3 DNA sequence: TGTGCCAGCCGCCGGGGGTATGACTACACCTTC.